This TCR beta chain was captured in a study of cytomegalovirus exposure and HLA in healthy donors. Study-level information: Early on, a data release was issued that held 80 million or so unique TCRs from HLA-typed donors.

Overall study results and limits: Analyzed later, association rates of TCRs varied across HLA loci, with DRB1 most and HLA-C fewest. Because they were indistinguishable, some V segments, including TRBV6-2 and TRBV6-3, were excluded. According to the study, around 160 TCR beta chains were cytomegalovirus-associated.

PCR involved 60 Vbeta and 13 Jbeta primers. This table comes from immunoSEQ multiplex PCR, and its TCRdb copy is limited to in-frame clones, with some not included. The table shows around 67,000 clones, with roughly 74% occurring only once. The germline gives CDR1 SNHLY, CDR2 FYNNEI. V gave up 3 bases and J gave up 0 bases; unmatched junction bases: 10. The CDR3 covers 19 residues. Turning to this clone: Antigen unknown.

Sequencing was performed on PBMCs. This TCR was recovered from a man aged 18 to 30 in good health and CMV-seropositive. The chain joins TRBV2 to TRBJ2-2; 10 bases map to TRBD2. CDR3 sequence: CASSEGTSELWANTGELFF. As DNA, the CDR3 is TGTGCCAGCAGTGAGGGGACTAGCGAACTTTGGGCGAACACCGGGGAGCTGTTTTTT.